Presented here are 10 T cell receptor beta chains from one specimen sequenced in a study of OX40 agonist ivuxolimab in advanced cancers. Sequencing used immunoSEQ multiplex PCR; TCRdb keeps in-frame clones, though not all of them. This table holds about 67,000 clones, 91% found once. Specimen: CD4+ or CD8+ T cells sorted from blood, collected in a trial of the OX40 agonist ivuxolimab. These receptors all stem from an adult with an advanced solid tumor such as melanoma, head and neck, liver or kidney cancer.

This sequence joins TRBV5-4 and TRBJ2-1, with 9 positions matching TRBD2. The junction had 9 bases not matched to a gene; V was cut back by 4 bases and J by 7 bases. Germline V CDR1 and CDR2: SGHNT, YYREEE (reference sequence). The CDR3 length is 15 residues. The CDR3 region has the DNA TGTGCCAGCAGCCACCCGGGACTAGCCAGGAATGAGCAGTTCTTC. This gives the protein CASSHPGLARNEQFF.

The CDR3: CASSYVSTSGVHEQFF. CDR3 bases: TGTGCCAGCAGTTACGTTTCGACTAGCGGGGTGCATGAGCAGTTCTTC. The chain uses TRBV6-6 and TRBJ2-1; 11 nucleotides agree with TRBD2. V lost 2 bases and J lost 8; bases outside the gene matches: 8. The germline V gene has CDR1 MNHNY and CDR2 SVGAGI (reference sequence). This CDR3 contains 16 residues.

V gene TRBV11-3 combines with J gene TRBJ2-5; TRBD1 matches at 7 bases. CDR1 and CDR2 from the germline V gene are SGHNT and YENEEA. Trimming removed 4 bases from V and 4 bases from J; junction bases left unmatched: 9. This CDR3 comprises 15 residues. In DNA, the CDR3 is TGTGCCAGCAGCTCAGGACAGGTTCGATCAGAGACCCAGTACTTC. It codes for CASSSGQVRSETQYF. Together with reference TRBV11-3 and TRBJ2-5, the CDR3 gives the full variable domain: EAGVVQSPRYKIIEKKQPVAFWCNPISGHNTLYWYLQNLGQGPELLIRYENEEAVDDSQLPKDRFSAERLKGVDSTLKIQPAELGDSAVYLCASSSGQVRSETQYFGPGTRLLVL.

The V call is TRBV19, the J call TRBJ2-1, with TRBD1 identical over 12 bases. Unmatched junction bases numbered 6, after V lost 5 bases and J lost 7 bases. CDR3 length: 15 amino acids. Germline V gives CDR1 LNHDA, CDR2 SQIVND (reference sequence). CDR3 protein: CASSSGTGGINEQFF. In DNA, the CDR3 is TGTGCCAGTAGTTCTGGGACAGGGGGCATAAATGAGCAGTTCTTC.

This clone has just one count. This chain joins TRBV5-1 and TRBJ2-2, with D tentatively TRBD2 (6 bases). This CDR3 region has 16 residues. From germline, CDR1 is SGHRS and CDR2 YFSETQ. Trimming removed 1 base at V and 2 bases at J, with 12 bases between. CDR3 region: CASSLYRGTNTGELFF. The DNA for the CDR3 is TGCGCCAGCAGCTTGTACCGGGGGACTAACACCGGGGAGCTGTTTTTT.

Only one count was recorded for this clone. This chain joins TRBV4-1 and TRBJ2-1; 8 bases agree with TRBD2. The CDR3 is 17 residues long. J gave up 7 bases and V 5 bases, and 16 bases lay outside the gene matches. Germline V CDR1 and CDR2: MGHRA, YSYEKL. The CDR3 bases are TGCGCCAGCAGCTCGGCTATAGGCCGCGGGAGGTGGAATGAGCAGTTCTTC. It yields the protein CASSSAIGRGRWNEQFF.

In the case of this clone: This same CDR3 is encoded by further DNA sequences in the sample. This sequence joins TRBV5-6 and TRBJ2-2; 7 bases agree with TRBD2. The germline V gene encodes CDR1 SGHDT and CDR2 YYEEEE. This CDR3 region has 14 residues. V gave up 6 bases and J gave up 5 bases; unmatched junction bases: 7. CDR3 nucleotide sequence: TGTGCCAGCACAGGCGGGAGCGGTACCGGGGAGCTGTTTTTT. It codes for CASTGGSGTGELFF.

CDR3 in amino acids: CASSFGVRGGHNEQFF. The CDR3 nucleotides read TGTGCCAGCAGCTTTGGGGTGAGGGGGGGCCACAATGAGCAGTTCTTC. The chain has TRBV12-1 and TRBJ2-1; TRBD2, the table's D call, was not compared with the DNA. TRBV12-1 is classified as a pseudogene. The CDR3 loop spans 16 amino acids.

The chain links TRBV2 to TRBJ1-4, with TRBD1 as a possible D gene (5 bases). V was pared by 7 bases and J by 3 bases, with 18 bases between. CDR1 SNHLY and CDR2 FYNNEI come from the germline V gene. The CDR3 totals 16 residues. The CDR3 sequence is CASTLSQPGANEKLFF. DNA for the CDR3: TGTGCCAGCACTTTAAGCCAACCGGGGGCTAATGAAAAACTGTTTTTT. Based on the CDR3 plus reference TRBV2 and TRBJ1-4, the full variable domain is EPEVTQTPSHQVTQMGQEVILRCVPISNHLYFYWYRQILGQKVEFLVSFYNNEISEKSEIFDDQFSVERPDGSNFTLKIRSTKLEDSAMYFCASTLSQPGANEKLFFGSGTQLSVL.

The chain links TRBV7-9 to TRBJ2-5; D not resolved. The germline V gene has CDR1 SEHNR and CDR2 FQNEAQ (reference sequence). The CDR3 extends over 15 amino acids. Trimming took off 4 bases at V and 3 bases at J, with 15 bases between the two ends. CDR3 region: CASSSPLVWEETQYF. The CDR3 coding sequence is TGTGCCAGCAGCTCTCCACTGGTCTGGGAAGAGACCCAGTACTTC.